The 7 T cell receptor beta chains listed next were all sequenced from one sample in a study of CD8 T cells in ankylosing spondylitis. TCRdb re-derived calls from the 5' RACE reads in MiXCR, one entry per CDR3 protein. The sample shows about 240,000 distinct CDR3 sequences, 9.5% to 12% of them seen only once. Specimen: blood, either unsorted or a sorted T cell fraction (not recorded which). These receptors were obtained from a male donor with ankylosing spondylitis or in good health (not recorded which).

This chain joins TRBV6-2 or TRBV6-3 and TRBJ2-7; D unresolved. There are 12 residues in the CDR3. Germline V CDR1 and CDR2: MNHEY, SVGEGT. Trimming stripped 2 bases from V and 6 bases from J, with 8 bases between. This CDR3 reads CASSYQTLEQYF. The CDR3 DNA follows: TGTGCCAGCAGTTACCAGACACTCGAGCAGTACTTC.

Ten or more counts support this clonotype. The chain recombines TRBV5-1 with TRBJ1-1; D ambiguous. Deletions cut 2 bases from V and 5 bases from J, with 10 bases between. CDR3 length: 13 amino acids. Germline V gene data show CDR1 as SGHRS and CDR2 as YFSETQ. The CDR3 DNA is TGCGCCAGCAGCTTAGACCGTAAGACTGAAGCTTTCTTT. Translated, it gives CASSLDRKTEAFF.

This clonotype has a count of ten or more. The V call is TRBV9, the J call TRBJ2-3, with D possibly TRBD2 on 6 matching bases. Germline-derived CDR1 and CDR2 are SGDLS and YYNGEE. The V end was cut by 3 bases, the J end by 3 bases, with 11 bases between. The CDR3 sequence is 14 residues long. This CDR3 reads CASSESGSTDTQYF. The CDR3 DNA reads as TGTGCCAGCAGCGAGAGCGGGTCGACAGATACGCAGTATTTT.

This clonotype was seen a handful of times. V gene TRBV20-1 combines with J gene TRBJ2-5; 10 bases line up with TRBD2. The CDR3 has 16 residues. The V segment lost 8 bases and the J segment 5 bases; nucleotides outside the gene matches: 17. Germline-derived CDR1 and CDR2 are DFQATT and SNEGSKA (reference sequence). The CDR3 DNA follows: TGCAGTACCTATCCACAGAGCGGGGGGGACTCTGAGACCCAGTACTTC. Amino acids: CSTYPQSGGDSETQYF.

This clonotype was seen ten or more times. The genes are TRBV29-1 and TRBJ2-1; a possible D gene is TRBD2 (5 bases). Germline CDR1 and CDR2: SQVTM and ANQGSEA. V was trimmed by 2 bases and J by 9 bases, leaving 17 bases between them. The CDR3 totals 14 residues. CDR3 in amino acids: CSVELAGSYGEQFF. As DNA, the CDR3 is TGCAGCGTTGAACTGGCGGGTTCGTACGGTGAGCAGTTCTTC.

This clonotype has only a few counts. The chain's CDR3 is CSASSRTDTQYF. In DNA, the CDR3 is TGCAGTGCTAGCAGCCGCACAGATACGCAGTATTTT. This chain connects TRBV20-1 to TRBJ2-3; the D is unclear. This CDR3 region has 12 residues. Deletions cut 3 bases from V and 1 base from J, with 5 bases between. From germline, CDR1 is DFQATT and CDR2 SNEGSKA (reference sequence).

This clonotype was picked up many times. This chain connects TRBV9 to TRBJ1-4; a weak D match, TRBD1 (5 bases). The ends were cut back, 0 bases at V and 5 bases at J, with 11 bases in the middle. The CDR3 consists of 15 residues. Germline lookup yields CDR1 SGDLS and CDR2 YYNGEE. The DNA of the CDR3 is TGTGCCAGCAGCGTAGGGGGACGGCGAAATGAAAAACTGTTTTTT. Its translation: CASSVGGRRNEKLFF.